This T cell receptor (beta chain) was observed in a study of shared clonotypes between healthy human individuals. General observations from the study: The study drew on few donors, limiting represented genetic and exposure-history diversity. Estimated richness values were generally larger in naive subsets than in memory subsets.

At deep level, the assay was performed. Clones were read by immunoSEQ multiplex PCR, and TCRdb kept only the in-frame ones, dropping some. The profile shows about 2.3 million clones, more than 80% of them singletons. Into CD45RA+ naive and CD45RA-negative memory subsets, the CD4+ cells were split. Worth noting for this clone: As yet, its antigen is unknown.

This CDR3 is 14 amino acids long. Germline V lookup: CDR1 MDHEN, CDR2 SYDVKM. The TCR sequence derives from a man between 18 and 29 years old in good health. Some clones in this sample may be carry-over from other donors' samples. Sequencing used naive CD4+ T cells from PBMCs. Subset specified: CD45RA+ positively selected. The genes are TRBV28 and TRBJ2-5; 7 nucleotides agree with TRBD1. Near its end, the DNA agrees better with TRBJ2-7, so the J call may be wrong. The CDR3: CASGIGGAAYEQYF. CDR3 coding DNA: TGTGCCAGTGGTATAGGGGGCGCAGCCTACGAGCAGTACTTC.